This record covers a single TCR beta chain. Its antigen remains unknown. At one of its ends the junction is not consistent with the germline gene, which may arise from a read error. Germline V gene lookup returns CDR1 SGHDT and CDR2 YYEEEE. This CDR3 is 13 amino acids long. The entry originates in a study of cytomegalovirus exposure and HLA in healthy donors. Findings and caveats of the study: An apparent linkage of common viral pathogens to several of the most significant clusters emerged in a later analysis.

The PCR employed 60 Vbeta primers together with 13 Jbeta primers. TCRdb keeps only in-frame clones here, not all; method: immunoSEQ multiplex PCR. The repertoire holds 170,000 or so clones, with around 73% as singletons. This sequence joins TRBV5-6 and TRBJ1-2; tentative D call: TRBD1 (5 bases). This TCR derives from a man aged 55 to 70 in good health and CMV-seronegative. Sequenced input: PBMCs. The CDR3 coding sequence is TGTGCCAGCAGCTTGGACGGGGACTATGGCTACCCCTTC. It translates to CASSLDGDYGYPF.